The next 23 T cell receptor beta chains were all read from a single sample in a study of CD8 T cells in ankylosing spondylitis. TCRdb reanalysed the 5' RACE reads using MiXCR and keeps one entry per CDR3 protein. This table has about 210,000 distinct CDR3 sequences, under 8.5% appearing once. Sequencing was performed on blood, either unsorted or a sorted T cell fraction (not recorded which). The origin of the receptors is a female donor with ankylosing spondylitis or in good health (not recorded which).

The table lists this clonotype with many counts. V is TRBV6-2 or TRBV6-3 and J is TRBJ2-7, with 7 bases that match TRBD1. V lost 7 bases, J lost 2 bases, and 8 bases stayed unmatched. CDR3 length equals 14 residues. Germline CDR1 reads MNHEY; CDR2 reads SVGEGT. CDR3 loop: CASKTDREPYEQYF. The CDR3 DNA reads as TGTGCCAGCAAAACCGACAGGGAACCCTACGAGCAGTACTTC.

This clonotype has at least ten counts. The chain is built from TRBV7-8 and TRBJ2-3; D call uncertain. Germline values: CDR1 SGHVS, CDR2 FQNEAQ. The CDR3 totals 13 residues. V lost 5 bases, J lost 6 bases, and 12 bases lay in between. CDR3 loop: CASSQSRADTQYF. The DNA for the CDR3 is TGTGCCAGCAGCCAGTCCCGGGCCGATACGCAGTATTTT.

The sample holds many counts of this clonotype. This chain connects TRBV5-1 to TRBJ2-7; 8 bases match TRBD1. Losses at the gene ends were 4 bases for V and 6 bases for J; bases not matched to a gene: 9. In germline, CDR1 is SGHRS, CDR2 YFSETQ. The CDR3 runs 14 residues. The CDR3 region is CASSEQGAVGEQYF. CDR3 DNA sequence: TGCGCCAGCAGCGAGCAGGGGGCAGTGGGCGAGCAGTACTTC.

This clonotype was counted at least ten times. The chain joins TRBV12-3 or TRBV12-4 to TRBJ2-3, with 10 bases that match TRBD2. V lost 6 bases and J lost 6; bases outside the gene matches: 6. The CDR3 totals 14 residues. CDR3 loop: CASRSSGSADTQYF. CDR3 sequence (DNA): TGTGCCAGCAGATCTAGCGGGAGCGCGGATACGCAGTATTTT.

J is TRBJ1-4 and V is TRBV4-2; D gene ambiguous. Trimming shortened V by 1 base and J by 0 bases, and 9 bases separated the two germline ends. CDR1 LGHNA and CDR2 YNFKEQ come from the germline V gene. The CDR3 has 16 residues. The CDR3 sequence: CASSQVEGATNEKLFF. The CDR3 DNA follows: TGTGCCAGCAGCCAAGTCGAGGGTGCAACTAATGAAAAACTGTTTTTT.

In its sample, this clonotype was seen a few times. The CDR3 sequence is CASSIRGEDQPQHF. The CDR3 DNA reads as TGTGCCAGTAGTATCCGGGGGGAGGATCAGCCCCAGCATTTT. The chain links TRBV19 to TRBJ1-5; D is possibly TRBD1 (5 bases). The V and J ends lost 3 bases and 5 bases respectively, with 11 bases between them. The CDR3 has 14 amino acids. Looked up from germline, CDR1 is LNHDA and CDR2 is SQIVND (reference sequence). Full variable domain (remainder filled in from reference TRBV19 and TRBJ1-5): DGGITQSPKYLFRKEGQNVTLSCEQNLNHDAMYWYRQDPGQGLRLIYYSQIVNDFQKGDIAEGYSVSREKKESFPLTVTSAQKNPTAFYLCASSIRGEDQPQHFGDGTRLSIL.

This clonotype has at least ten counts. The chain has TRBV20-1 and TRBJ2-7; TRBD2 agrees at 8 bases. Looked up from germline, CDR1 is DFQATT and CDR2 is SNEGSKA (reference sequence). J was trimmed by 2 bases and V by 0 bases; bases with no gene match: 6. This CDR3 has 15 amino acids. The CDR3: CSARDGQRGTYEQYF. CDR3 DNA: TGCAGTGCTAGAGATGGCCAGCGGGGGACCTACGAGCAGTACTTC.

This clonotype was counted many times. The DNA for the CDR3 is TGTGCCAGCAGCTTAGCGGCCGGGGGGCTCTCGGGGGAGACCCAGTACTTC. Protein: CASSLAAGGLSGETQYF. The chain couples TRBV7-2 to TRBJ2-5; perhaps TRBD2 as D (7 bases). Germline V gene sequence: CDR1 SGHTA, CDR2 FQGNSA. V lost 0 bases, J lost 5 bases, and 19 bases lay in between. CDR3 size: 17 residues.

This clonotype appeared a few times. The chain combines TRBV7-9 with TRBJ2-7; the D is unclear. V was clipped by 4 bases and J by 6 bases, with 10 bases between them. The CDR3 is made up of 12 amino acids. Germline CDR1 and CDR2: SEHNR and FQNEAQ (reference sequence). CDR3 protein: CASSSRRSEQYF. In nucleotides, the CDR3 is TGTGCCAGCAGCTCAAGACGGTCCGAGCAGTACTTC.

This clonotype was counted many times. The V and J genes are TRBV7-9 and TRBJ2-7, with 9 bases that match TRBD2. V lost 5 bases to trimming and J lost 5 bases; unmatched junction nucleotides: 7. The CDR3 length is 14 residues. Germline assignment: CDR1 SEHNR and CDR2 FQNEAQ (reference sequence). CDR3 nucleotide sequence: TGTGCCAGCAGCACAGCGGGGGGCAACGACGAGCAGTACTTC. It codes for CASSTAGGNDEQYF.

This clonotype has a count of ten or more. The chain is built from TRBV20-1 and TRBJ2-2; D is undetermined. Per the germline V gene, CDR1 is DFQATT and CDR2 is SNEGSKA (reference sequence). The CDR3 loop spans 13 amino acids. V lost 3 bases to trimming and J lost 1 base, with 6 bases between them. CDR3 bases: TGCAGTGCTAGTAGGCAGAACACCGGGGAGCTGTTTTTT. It translates to CSASRQNTGELFF.

This clonotype was detected many times. The chain has TRBV9 and TRBJ2-5, with D unresolved. This CDR3 has 14 amino acids. In germline, CDR1 is SGDLS, CDR2 YYNGEE. The V gene lost 0 bases and the J gene lost 5 bases, with 11 bases spanning the gap. CDR3: CASSVGAPRETQYF. Here the CDR3 DNA reads TGTGCCAGCAGCGTAGGAGCCCCAAGGGAGACCCAGTACTTC.

The table lists this clonotype with many counts. J is TRBJ2-7 and V is TRBV6-5; maybe TRBD2 (6 bases). CDR1 is MNHEY and CDR2 is SVGAGI in the germline V gene. Between the trimmed V and J ends, which lost 5 bases and 5 bases, there was a span of 16 bases. The CDR3 spans 14 residues. The CDR3 DNA is TGTGCCAGCAGTACTATTGGGGGGTTCGACGAGCAGTACTTC. It specifies CASSTIGGFDEQYF.

This clonotype came up many times. Sequence at one end of the junction differs from germline and may be a read error. V gene TRBV7-3 combines with J gene TRBJ2-3, with 8 bases identical to TRBD1. The germline V gene encodes CDR1 SGHTA and CDR2 FQGTGA. CDR3 size: 14 residues. The CDR3 region is CASSLGQGTDTQYF. The CDR3 nucleotides are TGCGCCAGCAGCTTGGGACAGGGCACAGATACGCAGTATTTT.

There are many counts of this clonotype. V usage is TRBV7-3 and J usage is TRBJ1-1; no definite D call. CDR1 is SGHTA, CDR2 FQGTGA, per germline. Trimming shortened V by 3 bases and J by 1 base, and 6 bases separated the two germline ends. This CDR3 region has 13 residues. CDR3 sequence reads: CASSFDKNTEAFF. The CDR3 DNA reads as TGTGCCAGCAGCTTCGACAAGAACACTGAAGCTTTCTTT.

In this sample, this clonotype turned up many times. The chain combines TRBV7-6 with TRBJ1-4; TRBD1 agrees at 9 bases. Germline lookup yields CDR1 SGHVS and CDR2 FNYEAQ. The V and J ends lost 2 bases and 11 bases, in that order; junction bases with no gene match: 15. The CDR3 is 17 residues long. CDR3 loop: CASSLLLVGTGPAKLFF. CDR3 coding DNA: TGTGCCAGCAGCTTATTATTAGTAGGGACAGGGCCCGCCAAACTGTTTTTT.

The chain joins TRBV7-9 to TRBJ1-5, with D tentatively TRBD1 (5 bases). Germline V lookup: CDR1 SEHNR, CDR2 FQNEAQ (reference sequence). This CDR3 has 15 residues. Trimming took off 1 base at V and 2 bases at J, with 9 bases between the two ends. The CDR3 sequence: CASSLDTGRNQPQHF. CDR3 DNA sequence: TGTGCCAGCAGCTTAGACACAGGTCGCAATCAGCCCCAGCATTTT.

There are many counts of this clonotype. Written as DNA, the CDR3 is TGCGCCAGCAGCTGGGAGTACCAAGAGACCCAGTACTTC. Protein: CASSWEYQETQYF. The gene calls are TRBV5-1 and TRBJ2-5, with D maybe TRBD2 (5 bases). The germline V gene encodes CDR1 SGHRS and CDR2 YFSETQ. The ends were cut back, 3 bases at V and 0 bases at J, with 6 bases in the middle. The CDR3 covers 13 residues.

Many counts were recorded for this clonotype. This chain joins TRBV20-1 and TRBJ2-3; D not resolved. Germline values: CDR1 DFQATT, CDR2 SNEGSKA (reference sequence). Trimming took 0 bases from V and 0 from J, leaving 7 bases between them. There are 14 residues in the CDR3. The CDR3 sequence: CSARDGTSTDTQYF. The CDR3 region has the DNA TGCAGTGCTAGAGACGGCACTAGCACAGATACGCAGTATTTT.

This chain connects TRBV2 to TRBJ1-2; 9 bases fit TRBD1. The CDR3 consists of 16 residues. From germline, CDR1 is SNHLY and CDR2 FYNNEI. Trimming at V came to 6 bases and at J to 7 bases, leaving 15 bases not matched to a gene. The CDR3 is CASSEHTGGGSGGYTF. CDR3 DNA: TGTGCCAGCAGCGAACATACAGGGGGCGGCTCGGGTGGCTACACCTTC.

This clonotype appeared many times. The chain recombines TRBV7-2 with TRBJ1-5, with 8 bases fitting TRBD1. Germline V gene data show CDR1 as SGHTA and CDR2 as FQGNSA. V lost 1 base, J lost 6 bases, and 8 bases stayed unmatched. The CDR3 loop spans 16 amino acids. CDR3 amino acids: CASSLEGAGGTQPQHF. The DNA of the CDR3 is TGTGCCAGCAGCTTAGAAGGCGCAGGGGGCACTCAGCCCCAGCATTTT.

This clonotype has a count of ten or more. The rearrangement links TRBV10-3 to TRBJ2-1; TRBD1 might be the D (6 bases). This CDR3 contains 14 residues. V lost 3 bases and J 12 bases, leaving 18 bases between the germline ends. Germline values: CDR1 ENHRY, CDR2 SYGVKD. The CDR3 loop is CAISDQGSGRRQFF. The CDR3 DNA is TGTGCCATCAGTGACCAGGGGAGCGGAAGAAGGCAGTTCTTC.

The table lists this clonotype with many counts. V gene TRBV27 combines with J gene TRBJ2-1, with D possibly being TRBD1 (5 bases). CDR1 is MNHEY, CDR2 SMNVEV, per germline (reference sequence). Trimming stripped 3 bases from V and 3 bases from J, with 12 bases between. This CDR3 contains 15 residues. CDR3 nucleotide sequence: TGTGCCAGCAGTTTTGACAGAACAAACTACAATGAGCAGTTCTTC. Translated: CASSFDRTNYNEQFF.